Listed below are T cell receptor beta chains from one sample, sequenced in a study of blood T cell repertoires in COVID-19. The table came from immunoSEQ multiplex PCR; TCRdb's copy has only in-frame clones and leaves some out. The sample records more than 250,000 clones, 89% being singletons. Sequenced: peripheral blood. The receptors stem from a man in his late teens or twenties who had recovered from COVID-19. Both conserved end residues are part of each CDR3. The D gene is left open where the match is weak. Size tells how often a clone was seen (once, few, many) or the class of an expanded clone, and some rows leave it out.

J: TRBJ2-1; size: .; D: TRBD2; V: TRBV5-4; CDR3: CATTSGDSSYNEQFF; DNA: TGTGCCACCACTAGCGGGGATAGCTCCTACAATGAGCAGTTCTTC
J: TRBJ2-3; size: .; D: TRBD2; V: TRBV2; CDR3: CASSDLGGGADEDTQYF; DNA: TGTGCCAGCAGTGACTTAGGCGGGGGGGCGGATGAAGATACGCAGTATTTT
J: TRBJ1-2; size: once; D: .; V: TRBV7-9; CDR3: CASSPVGGANYGYTF; DNA: TGTGCCAGCAGCCCCGTCGGGGGTGCTAACTATGGCTACACCTTC
J: TRBJ1-1; size: .; D: .; V: TRBV10-3; CDR3: CAIREVSTEAFF; DNA: TGTGCCATCAGAGAGGTTAGCACTGAAGCTTTCTTT
J: TRBJ2-5; size: .; D: .; V: TRBV27; CDR3: CASSLSLTGYQETQYF; DNA: TGTGCCAGCAGTTTATCCCTAACAGGGTACCAAGAGACCCAGTACTTC
J: TRBJ2-7; size: .; D: TRBD1; V: TRBV5-4; CDR3: CASRDSRNYEQYF; DNA: TGTGCCAGCCGGGACAGCAGAAACTACGAGCAGTACTTC
J: TRBJ1-4; size: .; D: .; V: TRBV5-1; CDR3: CASSGVPGLGGVTNEKLFF; DNA: TGCGCCAGCAGCGGAGTCCCGGGACTAGGGGGGGTAACTAATGAAAAACTGTTTTTT
J: TRBJ1-4; size: .; D: .; V: TRBV6-5; CDR3: CASSRTSNEKLFF; DNA: TGTGCCAGCAGCAGGACATCTAATGAAAAACTGTTTTTT
J: TRBJ1-2; size: .; D: TRBD1; V: TRBV5-6; CDR3: CASSLPPGGAYGYTF; DNA: TGTGCCAGCAGCTTGCCCCCAGGGGGAGCTTATGGCTACACCTTC
J: TRBJ2-2; size: .; D: TRBD1; V: TRBV2; CDR3: CASSWDREVAGELFF; DNA: TGTGCCAGCAGCTGGGACAGGGAGGTGGCCGGGGAGCTGTTTTTT
J: TRBJ2-7; size: .; D: TRBD1; V: TRBV5-3; CDR3: CARSLPRGQDLMEQYF; DNA: TGTGCCAGAAGCTTGCCTAGGGGACAGGACCTTATGGAGCAGTACTTC
J: TRBJ2-3; size: .; D: TRBD2; V: TRBV4-2; CDR3: CASSQPRGGKGDTQYF; DNA: TGTGCCAGCAGCCAACCGCGGGGGGGCAAAGGAGATACGCAGTATTTT
J: TRBJ1-1; size: .; D: .; V: TRBV6-4; CDR3: CASSAGMNTEAFF; DNA: TGTGCCAGCAGTGCAGGTATGAACACTGAAGCTTTCTTT
J: TRBJ2-2; size: .; D: .; V: TRBV6-5; CDR3: CASRSNGELFF; DNA: TGTGCCAGCAGATCCAACGGGGAGCTGTTTTTT
J: TRBJ2-7; size: .; D: .; V: TRBV29-1; CDR3: CSSRDSAYEQYF; DNA: TGCAGCAGCCGGGACTCCGCCTACGAGCAGTACTTC
J: TRBJ2-7; size: .; D: .; V: TRBV4-1; CDR3: CASSQEGSLSYEQYF; DNA: TGCGCCAGCAGCCAAGAGGGGAGCCTCTCCTACGAGCAGTACTTC
J: TRBJ1-2; size: .; D: .; V: TRBV2; CDR3: CASRDTKQSYGYTF; DNA: TGTGCCAGCAGGGACACGAAACAGTCCTATGGCTACACCTTC
J: TRBJ2-7; size: .; D: TRBD2; V: TRBV6-5; CDR3: CASSYLRTSVPSQQYF; DNA: TGTGCCAGCAGTTACTTGAGGACTAGCGTCCCCTCCCAGCAGTACTTC
J: TRBJ1-2; size: many; D: .; V: TRBV6-5; CDR3: CASSMGGGVHYGYTF; DNA: TGTGCCAGCAGTATGGGGGGAGGGGTGCACTATGGCTACACCTTC
J: TRBJ1-2; size: .; D: .; V: TRBV7-2; CDR3: CASSSGHSYGYTF; DNA: TGTGCCAGCAGCTCCGGACATTCCTATGGCTACACCTTC
J: TRBJ2-1; size: .; D: .; V: TRBV5-6; CDR3: CASSFVQRVYNEQFF; DNA: TGTGCCAGCAGCTTTGTCCAGCGAGTCTACAATGAGCAGTTCTTC
J: TRBJ2-7; size: .; D: .; V: TRBV11-2; CDR3: CASPQGGASSYEQYF; DNA: TGTGCCAGCCCTCAGGGTGGGGCAAGCTCCTACGAGCAGTACTTC
J: TRBJ1-6; size: .; D: .; V: TRBV7-9; CDR3: CASTSGGLSSPLHF; DNA: TGTGCCAGCACCTCAGGAGGGCTAAGTTCACCCCTCCACTTT
J: TRBJ2-1; size: .; D: .; V: TRBV2; CDR3: CATPRGGDNEQFF; DNA: TGTGCCACCCCCCGAGGGGGGGACAATGAGCAGTTCTTC
J: TRBJ1-1; size: .; D: .; V: TRBV5-1; CDR3: CASSWSGTEAFF; DNA: TGCGCCAGCAGCTGGTCGGGCACTGAAGCTTTCTTT
J: TRBJ1-2; size: .; D: .; V: TRBV27; CDR3: CASGARGANYGYTF; DNA: TGTGCCAGCGGGGCCCGGGGGGCTAACTATGGCTACACCTTC
J: TRBJ2-7; size: .; D: TRBD2; V: TRBV6-2/TRBV6-3; CDR3: CASSYSLAGGGYEQYF; DNA: TGTGCCAGCAGTTACTCCCTCGCGGGGGGGGGCTACGAGCAGTACTTC
J: TRBJ2-7; size: .; D: .; V: TRBV7-9; CDR3: CASSFERDTSYEQYF; DNA: TGTGCCAGCAGCTTCGAACGGGACACCTCCTACGAGCAGTACTTC
J: TRBJ2-3; size: .; D: .; V: TRBV24-1; CDR3: CATSDRSEASDTQYF; DNA: TGTGCCACCAGTGATAGATCGGAAGCGTCAGATACGCAGTATTTT
J: TRBJ1-1; size: .; D: .; V: TRBV18; CDR3: CASSFQGSNTEAFF; DNA: TGTGCCAGCTCATTCCAGGGCTCGAACACTGAAGCTTTCTTT
J: TRBJ2-7; size: .; D: .; V: TRBV4-1; CDR3: CASSDDSDPNYEQYF; DNA: TGCGCCAGCAGCGACGACAGTGATCCCAACTACGAGCAGTACTTC
J: TRBJ2-2; size: .; D: TRBD2; V: TRBV9; CDR3: CASSVSSGGGNTGELFF; DNA: TGTGCCAGCAGCGTGTCTAGCGGAGGTGGTAACACCGGGGAGCTGTTTTTT
J: TRBJ2-7; size: .; D: .; V: TRBV19; CDR3: CASRWSSGDYEQYF; DNA: TGTGCCAGTAGGTGGTCCAGCGGTGATTACGAGCAGTACTTC
J: TRBJ2-1; size: .; D: TRBD2; V: TRBV6-2/TRBV6-3; CDR3: CASSSILAGPVLGNEQFF; DNA: TGTGCCAGCAGTTCGATACTAGCGGGGCCAGTTTTAGGCAATGAGCAGTTCTTC
J: TRBJ1-2; size: .; D: .; V: TRBV27; CDR3: CASSLNLRDYGYTF; DNA: TGTGCCAGCAGTTTAAATTTGAGGGACTATGGCTACACCTTC
J: TRBJ1-2; size: .; D: TRBD1; V: TRBV3-1/TRBV3-2; CDR3: CASSQGGQEGDGYTF; DNA: TGTGCCAGCAGCCAAGGCGGACAGGAAGGAGATGGCTACACCTTC
J: TRBJ2-2; size: .; D: .; V: TRBV20-1; CDR3: CSASNGSKPGGELFF; DNA: TGCAGTGCTAGTAACGGGAGTAAGCCGGGCGGGGAGCTGTTTTTT
J: TRBJ2-5; size: .; D: TRBD1; V: TRBV6-6; CDR3: CASTKTGITETQYF; DNA: TGTGCCAGCACAAAGACAGGGATTACGGAGACCCAGTACTTC
J: TRBJ2-3; size: .; D: TRBD1; V: TRBV7-6; CDR3: CASSLTGPTDTQYF; DNA: TGTGCCAGCAGCTTGACAGGGCCCACAGATACGCAGTATTTT
J: TRBJ2-7; size: .; D: .; V: TRBV6-5; CDR3: CASKKGSSYEQYF; DNA: TGTGCCAGCAAGAAGGGGTCCTCCTACGAGCAGTACTTC
J: TRBJ1-2; size: once; D: .; V: TRBV20-1; CDR3: CSAIDRYGYTF; DNA: TGCAGTGCTATAGACCGCTATGGCTACACCTTC
J: TRBJ1-1; size: .; D: .; V: TRBV28; CDR3: CASSLGPAGGTEAFF; DNA: TGTGCCAGCAGTTTGGGGCCCGCGGGGGGGACTGAAGCTTTCTTT
J: TRBJ2-6; size: .; D: TRBD1; V: TRBV11-2; CDR3: CASSYMTGTGANVLTF; DNA: TGTGCCAGCAGCTATATGACAGGGACTGGGGCCAACGTCCTGACTTTC
J: TRBJ2-2; size: few; D: .; V: TRBV19; CDR3: CASSIEPGGTGELFF; DNA: TGTGCCAGTAGTATAGAGCCAGGAGGCACCGGGGAGCTGTTTTTT
J: TRBJ2-7; size: once; D: .; V: TRBV28; CDR3: CASSPTGPIYEQYF; DNA: TGTGCCAGCAGTCCCACAGGGCCAATCTACGAGCAGTACTTC